This paragraph reports one T cell receptor beta chain. This entry comes from a study of blood T cell repertoires in COVID-19. TCRdb's copy holds only in-frame clones and misses some; the assay was immunoSEQ multiplex PCR. The sample includes roughly 200,000 clones, roughly 86% of them seen just once. Looked up from germline, CDR1 is MNHEY and CDR2 is SVGAGI. The CDR3 extends over 16 amino acids. The J segment lost 1 base and the V segment lost 4 bases, leaving 8 bases of the junction unmatched. The sequence derives from a woman aged 70-85 years with active or convalescent COVID-19. This rearrangement joins TRBV6-5 to TRBJ2-3; 7 positions agree with TRBD2. Sequenced: peripheral blood. The DNA for the CDR3 is TGTGCCAGCAGTTGGTCCGCTAGCGGAGGCACAGATACGCAGTATTTT. This encodes CASSWSASGGTDTQYF.